The 21 T cell receptor beta chains below all came from one sample that was sequenced in a study of CD8 T cell repertoires and HIV-1 epitope variants (dated by TCRdb to 2020 to 2021). Receptor amplification or capture employed the immunoSEQ multiplex PCR assay. This immuneACCESS table, as held by TCRdb, lists in-frame sequences with V and J called but not all clones. Of the missing ones, under half trace to an unresolved V gene in checked studies; the others have no known cause. For this sample there are approximately 4,900 clones; roughly 60% appear just once. Jointly, the top ten make up about 39% of the sample. For these TCRs, the target antigens are not known. The sequenced sample consisted of cultured CD8+ T cells derived from PBMCs. The receptors originated from a male donor with HIV.

The DNA for the CDR3 is TGTGCCAGCAGCGCTACAGGGGTCTACTTGAACACTGAAGCTTTCTTT. This sequence encodes CASSATGVYLNTEAFF. This sequence joins TRBV7-8 and TRBJ1-1, with 7 bases aligning to TRBD1. V gave up 5 bases and J gave up 0 bases; unmatched junction bases: 9. The CDR3 is 16 amino acids. Germline V lookup: CDR1 SGHVS, CDR2 FQNEAQ. Supplemented by reference TRBV7-8 and TRBJ1-1, the full variable domain reads GAGVSQSPRYKVAKRGQDVALRCDPISGHVSLFWYQQALGQGPEFLTYFQNEAQLDKSGLPSDRFFAERPEGSVSTLKIQRTQQEDSAVYLCASSATGVYLNTEAFFGQGTRLTVV.

V usage is TRBV19 and J usage is TRBJ2-5; D may be TRBD1 (6 bases). With the DNA end fitting TRBJ2-7 better, the J assignment may be wrong. CDR1 LNHDA and CDR2 SQIVND come from the germline V gene (reference sequence). The CDR3 contains 15 residues. CDR3 loop: CASSIRGGPSYEQYF. The CDR3 DNA is TGTGCCAGTAGTATAAGAGGGGGACCTTCCTACGAGCAGTACTTC.

The chain uses TRBV9 and TRBJ1-1; tentative D call: TRBD1 (5 bases). The germline CDR1 and CDR2 sequences are SGDLS and YYNGEE. This CDR3 region has 14 residues. V was cut by 0 bases and J by 1 base, with 7 bases left in between. CDR3 in amino acids: CASSVAGGNTEAFF. The CDR3 region has the DNA TGTGCCAGCAGCGTAGCTGGGGGGAACACTGAAGCTTTCTTT. Complete variable domain (other parts from reference TRBV9 and TRBJ1-1): DSGVTQTPKHLITATGQRVTLRCSPRSGDLSVYWYQQSLDQGLQFLIQYYNGEERAKGNILERFSAQQFPDLHSELNLSSLELGDSALYFCASSVAGGNTEAFFGQGTRLTVV.

This chain joins TRBV18 and TRBJ1-1; no clear D. V dropped 3 bases and J dropped 1 base, with 9 bases sitting between them. This CDR3 has 14 residues. In germline, CDR1 is KGHSH, CDR2 LQKENI. DNA of the CDR3: TGTGCCAGCTCACCGTTACAGCAGAACACTGAAGCTTTCTTT. It encodes CASSPLQQNTEAFF.

CDR3: CASAITGHRGEKLFF. DNA for the CDR3: TGTGCCAGCGCAATTACTGGCCACCGGGGGGAAAAACTGTTTTTT. V gene TRBV28 combines with J gene TRBJ1-4, with D possibly TRBD1 on 5 matching bases. CDR1 MDHEN and CDR2 SYDVKM come from the germline V gene. CDR3 size: 15 residues. V was trimmed by 8 bases and J by 8 bases, leaving 21 bases between them.

The chain has TRBV6-5 and TRBJ2-7; D unresolved. CDR3 length: 12 amino acids. Per germline, CDR1 MNHEY and CDR2 SVGAGI. Trimming took 3 bases from V and 7 from J, leaving 10 bases between them. CDR3 residues: CASSYPPEEQYF. The CDR3, as DNA: TGTGCCAGCAGTTATCCACCGGAGGAGCAGTACTTC.

The V gene is TRBV5-6, the J gene TRBJ2-2, with D unresolved. This CDR3 is 13 amino acids long. V was clipped by 1 base and J by 3 bases, with 4 bases between them. Germline V lookup: CDR1 SGHDT, CDR2 YYEEEE. DNA of the CDR3: TGTGCCAGCAGCTTGCGTTACACCGGGGAGCTGTTTTTT. It codes for CASSLRYTGELFF. The whole variable domain, remainder taken from reference TRBV5-6 and TRBJ2-2, is DAGVTQSPTHLIKTRGQQVTLRCSPKSGHDTVSWYQQALGQGPQFIFQYYEEEERQRGNFPDRFSGHQFPNYSSELNVNALLLGDSALYLCASSLRYTGELFFGEGSRLTVL.

This clone was counted only a few times. This sequence joins TRBV5-4 and TRBJ2-1; D is uncertain. CDR1 SGHNT and CDR2 YYREEE come from the germline V gene (reference sequence). The CDR3 has 13 amino acids. The V end was cut by 1 base, the J end by 5 bases, with 7 bases between. The CDR3 spells CASSLMVDNEQFF. The CDR3 DNA is TGTGCCAGCAGCTTGATGGTTGACAATGAGCAGTTCTTC.

This clone occurred once. This chain links TRBV18 with TRBJ2-1, with TRBD2 as a possible D gene (6 bases). The V end was cut by 6 bases, the J end by 5 bases, with 20 bases between. Looked up from germline, CDR1 is KGHSH and CDR2 is LQKENI. This CDR3 contains 16 residues. The CDR3 loop is CASSRGGANGNNEQFF. The CDR3 nucleotides are TGTGCCAGCTCCCGAGGAGGGGCCAACGGAAACAATGAGCAGTTCTTC.

The gene calls are TRBV4-3 and TRBJ1-2; 7 nucleotides align to TRBD1. Germline V gene sequence: CDR1 LGHNA, CDR2 YSLEER. V was pared by 4 bases and J by 13 bases, with 9 bases of the junction left unmatched. This CDR3 has 12 amino acids. CDR3 DNA sequence: TGCGCCAGCAGCCCCGGAACAGGGGAGGTCACCTTC. Translating gives CASSPGTGEVTF.

This chain uses TRBV5-8 with TRBJ2-2, with D uncertain. Trimming cost V 6 bases and J 2 bases, with 8 bases left between them. The CDR3 spans 13 residues. Germline CDR1 is SGHTS and CDR2 is YDEGEE. CDR3: CASNLLNTGELFF. The CDR3 DNA reads TGTGCCAGCAATTTGCTAAACACCGGGGAGCTGTTTTTT. The entire variable domain, with the rest obtained from reference TRBV5-8 and TRBJ2-2, is as follows: EAGVTQSPTHLIKTRGQQATLRCSPISGHTSVYWYQQALGLGLQFLLWYDEGEERNRGNFPPRFSGRQFPNYSSELNVNALELEDSALYLCASNLLNTGELFFGEGSRLTVL.

The gene calls are TRBV7-8 and TRBJ1-4; D perhaps matches TRBD1 (5 bases). Germline assignment: CDR1 SGHVS and CDR2 FQNEAQ. The CDR3 runs 17 residues. V dropped 2 bases and J dropped 6 bases, with 19 bases sitting between them. The CDR3 region is CASSLRVPQEFYEKLFF. CDR3 bases: TGTGCCAGCAGCTTACGGGTACCACAGGAATTCTATGAAAAACTGTTTTTT.

This clone was detected a few times. This sequence joins TRBV9 and TRBJ1-2; D not certain. This CDR3 is built from 13 residues. Per germline, CDR1 SGDLS and CDR2 YYNGEE. V lost 0 bases to trimming and J lost 1 base, with 4 bases between them. The CDR3 sequence: CASSVDDNYGYTF. In nucleotides, the CDR3 is TGTGCCAGCAGCGTAGATGATAACTATGGCTACACCTTC.

The chain is built from TRBV19 and TRBJ2-1, with D perhaps TRBD2 (6 bases). V was trimmed by 5 bases and J by 3 bases, leaving 14 bases between them. The germline V gene has CDR1 LNHDA and CDR2 SQIVND (reference sequence). The CDR3 runs to 15 residues. For the CDR3, the DNA is TGTGCCAGTAGTCCCCAGGGACTCCTCTACAATGAGCAGTTCTTC. It encodes CASSPQGLLYNEQFF.

The V call is TRBV28, the J call TRBJ1-1; unclear D gene. This CDR3 comprises 11 residues. Deletions cut 9 bases from V and 5 bases from J, with 10 bases between. CDR1 and CDR2 (germline): MDHEN, SYDVKM. The CDR3 DNA sequence: TGTGCCAGTCAGCTGGGGACTGAAGCTTTCTTT. It is translated as CASQLGTEAFF.

The chain has TRBV28 and TRBJ1-3; D gene uncertain. The V end lost 8 bases, the J end lost 0 bases, and 14 bases lay between the germline ends. The CDR3 is 15 amino acids. Germline lookup yields CDR1 MDHEN and CDR2 SYDVKM. The CDR3 sequence is CASSWRVISGNTIYF. The CDR3 nucleotides read TGTGCCAGCTCGTGGAGGGTGATCTCTGGAAACACCATATATTTT.

This chain links TRBV27 with TRBJ2-2, with TRBD2 matching 11 bases. CDR3 length: 17 residues. Germline CDR1 and CDR2: MNHEY and SMNVEV (reference sequence). V gave up 4 bases and J gave up 3 bases; unmatched junction bases: 7. CDR3 sequence reads: CASSSLAGGPDTGELFF. The CDR3 nucleotides are TGTGCCAGCAGTTCCTTAGCGGGGGGGCCGGACACCGGGGAGCTGTTTTTT.

This clone occurred a few times. J is TRBJ2-7 and V is TRBV19; D might be TRBD1 or TRBD2, each matching 6 bases. Germline V CDR1 and CDR2: LNHDA, SQIVND (reference sequence). The ends were cut back, 9 bases at V and 2 bases at J, with 23 bases in the middle. The CDR3 has 16 amino acids. CDR3 in amino acids: CASPWGEHRDPYEQYF. The CDR3 coding sequence is TGTGCCAGCCCCTGGGGGGAACACAGGGATCCCTACGAGCAGTACTTC. The full variable domain, with the rest looked up from reference TRBV19 and TRBJ2-7, is DGGITQSPKYLFRKEGQNVTLSCEQNLNHDAMYWYRQDPGQGLRLIYYSQIVNDFQKGDIAEGYSVSREKKESFPLTVTSAQKNPTAFYLCASPWGEHRDPYEQYFGPGTRLTVT.

This rearrangement joins TRBV28 to TRBJ2-7; D is possibly TRBD2 (5 bases). Germline V gene data show CDR1 as MDHEN and CDR2 as SYDVKM. Trimming removed 2 bases from V and 0 bases from J, with 8 bases in between. The CDR3 contains 14 residues. The CDR3 loop reads CASSLIASSYEQYF. The CDR3 DNA reads as TGTGCCAGCAGTTTAATAGCGAGCTCCTACGAGCAGTACTTC.

The chain uses TRBV27 and TRBJ1-6; D not certain. The germline CDR1 and CDR2 sequences are MNHEY and SMNVEV (reference sequence). The CDR3 loop spans 14 amino acids. V lost 3 bases to trimming and J lost 10 bases, with 13 bases between them. The CDR3 coding sequence is TGTGCCAGCAGTTTCCGGGTTGGAAGCTCACCCCTCCACTTT. Its translation is CASSFRVGSSPLHF.

This rearrangement joins TRBV27 to TRBJ2-1; the D gene is possibly TRBD1 (5 bases). Trimming shortened V by 8 bases and J by 8 bases, and 25 bases separated the two germline ends. CDR3 length equals 16 residues. CDR1 and CDR2 (germline): MNHEY, SMNVEV (reference sequence). The CDR3 DNA reads TGTGCCAGCCAATCCCTTGGACAAGGGATATGGGATGAGCAGTTCTTC. Amino acids: CASQSLGQGIWDEQFF.